Sequencing of this TCR beta chain was carried out in a study of blood T cell repertoires in COVID-19. Study context: Spain, Italy and the United States supplied samples that represented acute and convalescent COVID-19.

Original processing methods: Scientists estimated how many nucleated cells there were by amplifying reference gene primers. Assay used: immunoSEQ multiplex PCR; TCRdb lists only in-frame clones, some missing. V, J and clone size reflect that table, while D and trimming were determined from the DNA. The data show roughly 250,000 clones, more than 75% seen once. Adults between about 18 and 89 years of age took part from fewer than 30 US areas. This TCR came from a woman between 35 and 50 years old with acute COVID-19. The sample taken for sequencing was PBMCs or T cells enriched from blood (not recorded which).

This CDR3 is CATSDDTSGRREQYF. The CDR3 DNA follows: TGTGCCACCAGTGACGATACTAGCGGGAGGCGCGAGCAGTACTTC. The V call is TRBV24-1, the J call TRBJ2-7, with TRBD2 matching over 12 bases. Germline V gives CDR1 KGHDR, CDR2 SFDVKD. Unmatched junction bases numbered 6, after V lost 4 bases and J lost 6 bases. This CDR3 is built from 15 residues.